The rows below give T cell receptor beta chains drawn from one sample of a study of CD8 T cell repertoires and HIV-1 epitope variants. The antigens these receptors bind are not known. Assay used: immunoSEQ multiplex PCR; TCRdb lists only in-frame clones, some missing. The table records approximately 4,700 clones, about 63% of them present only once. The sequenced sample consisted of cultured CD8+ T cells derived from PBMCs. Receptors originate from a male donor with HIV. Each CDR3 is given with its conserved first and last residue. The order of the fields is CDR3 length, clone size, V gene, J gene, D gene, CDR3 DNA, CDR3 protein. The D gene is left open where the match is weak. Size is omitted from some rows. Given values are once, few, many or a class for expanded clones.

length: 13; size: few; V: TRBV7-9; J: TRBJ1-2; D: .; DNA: TGTGCCAGCAGTCCGGCGGGGATTTATGGCTACACCTTC; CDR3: CASSPAGIYGYTF
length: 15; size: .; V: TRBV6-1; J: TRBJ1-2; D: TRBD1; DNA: TGTGCCAGCAGGCAGCCAGGGGGAGCTAACTATGGCTACACCTTC; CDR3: CASRQPGGANYGYTF
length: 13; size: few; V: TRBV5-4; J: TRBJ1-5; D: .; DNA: TGTGCCAGCAGCTCGGGCTCTAATCAGCCCCAGCATTTT; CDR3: CASSSGSNQPQHF
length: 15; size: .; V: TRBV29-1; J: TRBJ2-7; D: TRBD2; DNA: TGCAGCGTTGATGCGACTAGCGGGAACTCCTACGAGCAGTACTTC; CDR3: CSVDATSGNSYEQYF
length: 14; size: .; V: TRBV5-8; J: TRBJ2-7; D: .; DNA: TGTGCCAGCAGCATAGACACGATGCACTACGAGCAGTACTTC; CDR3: CASSIDTMHYEQYF
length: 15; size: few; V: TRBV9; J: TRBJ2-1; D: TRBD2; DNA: TGTGCCAGCAGCGTAGCGAGCGGGGCTTACAATGAGCAGTTCTTC; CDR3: CASSVASGAYNEQFF
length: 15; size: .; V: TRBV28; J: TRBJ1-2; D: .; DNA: TGTGCCAGCTCCCCTTGGAGAGTTGACGTCTATGGCTACACCTTC; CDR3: CASSPWRVDVYGYTF
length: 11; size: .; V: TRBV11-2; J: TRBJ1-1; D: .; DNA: TGTGCCAGCAGTCCGGGACCTCAAGCTTTCTTT; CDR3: CASSPGPQAFF
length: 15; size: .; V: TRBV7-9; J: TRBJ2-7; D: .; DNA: TGTGCCAGCAGCTTAGGACAGAGCCTATTTGACGAGCAGTACTTC; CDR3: CASSLGQSLFDEQYF
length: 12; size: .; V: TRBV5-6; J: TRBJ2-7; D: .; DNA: TGTGCCAGCAGCCTCCTATCAGGCGAGCAGTACTTC; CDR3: CASSLLSGEQYF
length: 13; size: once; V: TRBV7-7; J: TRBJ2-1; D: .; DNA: TGTGCCAGCAGCCTAACAGGGAAAAATGAGCAGTTCTTC; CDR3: CASSLTGKNEQFF
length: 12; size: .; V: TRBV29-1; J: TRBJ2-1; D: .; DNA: TGCAGCGTCCTCCAAAGGGCCAATGAGCAGTTCTTC; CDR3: CSVLQRANEQFF
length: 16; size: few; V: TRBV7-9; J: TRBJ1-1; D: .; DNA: TGTGCCAGCAGCCGGGTCCTTGGGGGACCGAACACTGAAGCTTTCTTT; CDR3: CASSRVLGGPNTEAFF
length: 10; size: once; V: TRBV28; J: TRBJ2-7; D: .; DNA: TGTGCCAGCGGTCAGTACGAGCAGTACTTC; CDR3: CASGQYEQYF
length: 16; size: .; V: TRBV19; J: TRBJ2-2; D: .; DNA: TGTGCCAGTAGTATAGATCTTCGTGGGAACACCGGGGAGCTGTTTTTT; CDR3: CASSIDLRGNTGELFF
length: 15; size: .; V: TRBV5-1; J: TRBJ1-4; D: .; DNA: TGCGCCAGCAGCTTGTCGGGGGCGCAAAATGAAAAACTGTTTTTT; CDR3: CASSLSGAQNEKLFF
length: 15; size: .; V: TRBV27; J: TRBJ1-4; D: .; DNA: TGTGCCAGCAGTTTATTATCCAGGGGAGATGAAAAACTGTTTTTT; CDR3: CASSLLSRGDEKLFF
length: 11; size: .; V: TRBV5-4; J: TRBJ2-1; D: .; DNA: TGTGCCAGCAGCGGGTGGAATGAGCAGTTCTTC; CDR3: CASSGWNEQFF
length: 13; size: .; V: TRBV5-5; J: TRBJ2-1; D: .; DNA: TGTGCCAGCAGCCTGGGACCCTACAATGAGCAGTTCTTC; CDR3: CASSLGPYNEQFF
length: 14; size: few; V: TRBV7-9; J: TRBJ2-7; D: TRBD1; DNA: TGTGCCAGCAGCTTGGACCGGGACAGGGGATCTGGGTACTTC; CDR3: CASSLDRDRGSGYF
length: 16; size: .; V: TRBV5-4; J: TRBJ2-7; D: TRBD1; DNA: TGTGCCAGCAGCTTGGACTTAAGACAGGGGTTGTACGAGCAGTACTTC; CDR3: CASSLDLRQGLYEQYF
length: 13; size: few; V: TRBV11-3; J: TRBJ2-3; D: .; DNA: TGTGCCAGCAGCTTACCAGACGCAGATACGCAGTATTTT; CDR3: CASSLPDADTQYF
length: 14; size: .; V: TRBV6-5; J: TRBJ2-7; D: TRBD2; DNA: TGTGCCAGCAGTTACGCGGCGGGAGGCTACGAGCAGTACTTC; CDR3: CASSYAAGGYEQYF
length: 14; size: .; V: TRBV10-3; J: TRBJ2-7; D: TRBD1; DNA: TGTGCCATCAGTGATCCGGGACAGGGAACCGAGCAGTACTTC; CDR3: CAISDPGQGTEQYF
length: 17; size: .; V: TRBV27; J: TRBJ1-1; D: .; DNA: TGTGCCAGCAGCCCCTTTATCGGGGTGGGTCTTGGCACTGAAGCTTTCTTT; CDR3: CASSPFIGVGLGTEAFF
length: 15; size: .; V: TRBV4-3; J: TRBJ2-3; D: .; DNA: TGCGCCAGCAGCCAAGAAGTAAACAGACCAGATACGCAGTATTTT; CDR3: CASSQEVNRPDTQYF
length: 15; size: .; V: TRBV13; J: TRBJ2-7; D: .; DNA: TGTGCCAGCTCACTAGAGGGGCGGGGACCTCCGGAGCAGTACTTC; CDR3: CASSLEGRGPPEQYF
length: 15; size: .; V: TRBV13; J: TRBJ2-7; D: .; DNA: TGTGCCAGCAGCTTCCTCGGTTCTAGCTCCTACGAGCAGTACTTC; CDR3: CASSFLGSSSYEQYF
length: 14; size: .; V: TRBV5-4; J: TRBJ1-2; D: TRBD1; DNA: TGTGCCAGCAGCTCGGGACAGGGGGGCTATGGCTACACCTTC; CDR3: CASSSGQGGYGYTF